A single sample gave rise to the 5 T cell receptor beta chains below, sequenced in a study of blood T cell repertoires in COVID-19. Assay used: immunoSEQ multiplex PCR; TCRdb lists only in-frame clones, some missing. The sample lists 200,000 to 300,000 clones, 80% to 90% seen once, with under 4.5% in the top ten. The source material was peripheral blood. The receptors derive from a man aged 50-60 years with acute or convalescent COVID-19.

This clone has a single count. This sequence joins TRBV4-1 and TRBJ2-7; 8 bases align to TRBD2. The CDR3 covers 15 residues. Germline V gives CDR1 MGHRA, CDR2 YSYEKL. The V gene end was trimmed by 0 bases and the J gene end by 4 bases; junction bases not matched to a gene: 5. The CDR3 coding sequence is TGCGCCAGCAGCCAAGATGGACGGGGGGGGTACGAGCAGTACTTC. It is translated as CASSQDGRGGYEQYF.

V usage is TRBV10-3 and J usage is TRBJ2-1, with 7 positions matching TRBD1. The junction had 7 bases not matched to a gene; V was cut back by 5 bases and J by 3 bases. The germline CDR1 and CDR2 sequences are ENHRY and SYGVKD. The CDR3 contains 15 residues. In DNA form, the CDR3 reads TGTGCCATCAGTTTTTCCGGACAGGTCTACAATGAGCAGTTCTTC. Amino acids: CAISFSGQVYNEQFF.

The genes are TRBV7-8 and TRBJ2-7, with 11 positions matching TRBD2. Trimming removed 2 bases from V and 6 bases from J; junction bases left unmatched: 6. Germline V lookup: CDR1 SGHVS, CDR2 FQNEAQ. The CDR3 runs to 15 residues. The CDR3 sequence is CASSLTSGRSSEQYF. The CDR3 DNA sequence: TGTGCCAGCAGCTTAACTAGCGGGAGATCGTCCGAGCAGTACTTC.

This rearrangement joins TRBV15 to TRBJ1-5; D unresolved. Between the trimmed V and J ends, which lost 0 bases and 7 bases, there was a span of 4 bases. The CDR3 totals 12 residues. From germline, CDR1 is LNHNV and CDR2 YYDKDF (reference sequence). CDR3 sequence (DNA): TGTGCCACCAGCAGAGACCGGCAGCCCCAGCATTTT. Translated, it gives CATSRDRQPQHF.

In nucleotides, the CDR3 is TGTGCCAGCAGCCTCCTCACAGATACGCAGTATTTT. Translated, it gives CASSLLTDTQYF. The genes are TRBV3-1 (or the pseudogene TRBV3-2) and TRBJ2-3; D not certain. Germline V lookup: CDR1 LGHDT, CDR2 YNNKEL (reference sequence). V gave up 4 bases and J gave up 2 bases, with 4 bases separating them. This CDR3 contains 12 residues.